One and the same sample provided the 19 T cell receptor beta chains below, sequenced in a study of CD8 T cells in Susac syndrome. The authors reverse transcribed about 0.5 to 1 ug RNA with random hexamers. Each CDR3 protein is one row after TCRdb ran MiXCR on the immunoSEQ multiplex PCR reads. The table shows over 70,000 distinct CDR3 sequences, with roughly 95% occurring only once. Specimen: CD8+ T cells from PBMCs. The receptors come from a human donor with Susac syndrome.

This clonotype was picked up one time. The gene calls are TRBV11-1 and TRBJ2-6; 8 positions match TRBD1. Looked up from germline, CDR1 is SGHAT and CDR2 is FQDESV (reference sequence). V lost 5 bases to trimming and J lost 1 base; unmatched junction nucleotides: 16. This CDR3 contains 20 residues. CDR3 sequence: CASSPMGRDRYMSGANVLTF. The DNA for the CDR3 is TGTGCCAGCAGCCCAATGGGCCGGGACAGGTATATGTCTGGGGCCAACGTCCTGACTTTC. The full variable domain, completed using reference TRBV11-1 and TRBJ2-6, is EAEVAQSPRYKITEKSQAVAFWCDPISGHATLYWYRQILGQGPELLVQFQDESVVDDSQLPKDRFSAERLKGVDSTLKIQPAELGDSAMYLCASSPMGRDRYMSGANVLTFGAGSRLTVL.

The gene calls are TRBV7-6 and TRBJ1-5; possibly TRBD1 for D (6 bases). CDR3 length equals 14 residues. V was clipped by 1 base and J by 6 bases, with 10 bases between them. In germline, CDR1 is SGHVS, CDR2 FNYEAQ. DNA of the CDR3: TGTGCCAGCAGCTTAGGTCAGGGGCTTCAGCCCCAGCATTTT. Amino acids: CASSLGQGLQPQHF.

This rearrangement joins TRBV30 to TRBJ2-2; TRBD1 matches at 11 bases. With 8 bases clipped from V and 9 bases from J, the junction kept 5 bases outside the gene matches. This CDR3 is built from 12 residues. Per germline, CDR1 GTSNPN and CDR2 SVGIG (reference sequence). The CDR3 nucleotides read TGTGCCGGGGACAGGGGGGCCTGGGAGCTGTTTTTT. Translating gives CAGDRGAWELFF.

The gene calls are TRBV6-6 and TRBJ2-7; 9 bases are shared with TRBD1. The CDR3 length is 13 residues. V gave up 8 bases and J gave up 6 bases; unmatched junction bases: 8. Germline CDR1 is MNHNY and CDR2 is SVGAGI (reference sequence). The chain's CDR3 is CASGGQGQGEQYF. In DNA, the CDR3 is TGTGCCAGCGGAGGACAGGGGCAGGGCGAGCAGTACTTC.

The rearrangement joins TRBV5-6 to TRBJ2-6; TRBD1 or TRBD2 may be the D gene (5 bases each). Trimming cost V 1 base and J 3 bases, with 11 bases left between them. This CDR3 spans 16 amino acids. CDR1 is SGHDT and CDR2 is YYEEEE in the germline V gene. Written as DNA, the CDR3 is TGTGCCAGCAGCTTGCGGGGCCCGGGTGGGGCCAACGTCCTGACTTTC. This codes for CASSLRGPGGANVLTF.

This clonotype was counted only a few times. This chain connects TRBV20-1 to TRBJ2-5; D unresolved. Germline CDR1 and CDR2: DFQATT and SNEGSKA (reference sequence). The CDR3 spans 12 residues. V dropped 0 bases and J dropped 5 bases, with 7 bases sitting between them. The CDR3 sequence: CSAREGRETQYF. The CDR3 DNA is TGCAGTGCTAGAGAGGGCAGGGAGACCCAGTACTTC.

V usage is TRBV6-4 and J usage is TRBJ2-3; D is unclear. V shed 4 bases and J shed 6 bases, with 14 bases lying between them. The CDR3 is 14 amino acids. Germline values: CDR1 MRHNA, CDR2 SNTAGT. The CDR3 nucleotides are TGTGCCAGCAGTGTGAACTCCTTCGGGGATACGCAGTATTTT. This gives the protein CASSVNSFGDTQYF.

The V and J genes are TRBV3-1 and TRBJ2-3, with 7 bases identical to TRBD2. The CDR3 spans 18 residues. The V gene's germline CDR1 is LGHDT and CDR2 YNNKEL (reference sequence). The trim removed 2 bases at V and 1 base at J, leaving 12 bases unmatched. CDR3 nucleotides: TGTGCCAGCAGCCAAATCGTCGGGGGGTCCGACCGCACAGATACGCAGTATTTT. The encoded protein is CASSQIVGGSDRTDTQYF.

The rearrangement uses TRBV9 and TRBJ1-6; D unclear. The germline V and J ends were trimmed by 3 bases and 8 bases, with 12 bases remaining between them. Germline CDR1 reads SGDLS; CDR2 reads YYNGEE. The CDR3 runs 14 residues. The CDR3 DNA reads as TGTGCCAGCAGCGGACGGACCTCAGATTCACCCCTCCACTTT. The encoded protein is CASSGRTSDSPLHF. Full variable domain (missing parts from reference TRBV9 and TRBJ1-6): DSGVTQTPKHLITATGQRVTLRCSPRSGDLSVYWYQQSLDQGLQFLIQYYNGEERAKGNILERFSAQQFPDLHSELNLSSLELGDSALYFCASSGRTSDSPLHFGNGTRLTVT.

V and J are TRBV30 and TRBJ1-1, with 10 bases matching TRBD1. CDR3 size: 13 residues. Germline loops: CDR1 GTSNPN, CDR2 SVGIG (reference sequence). Trimming removed 2 bases from V and 11 bases from J; junction bases left unmatched: 8. CDR3 region: CAWSPTGTGVAFF. CDR3 DNA: TGTGCCTGGAGTCCCACCGGGACAGGGGTCGCTTTCTTT. The full variable domain, in which reference TRBV30 and TRBJ1-1 provide the parts outside the CDR3, is SQTIHQWPATLVQPVGSPLSLECTVEGTSNPNLYWYRQAAGRGLQLLFYSVGIGQISSEVPQNLSASRPQDRQFILSSKKLLLSDSGFYLCAWSPTGTGVAFFGQGTRLTVV.

The V and J genes are TRBV5-6 and TRBJ2-7; no reliable D call. Germline CDR1 SGHDT, CDR2 YYEEEE. V lost 3 bases to trimming and J lost 5 bases, with 15 bases between them. CDR3 length: 14 amino acids. The CDR3 nucleotides read TGTGCCAGCAGCTCGGTGGCAGTAGCCGACGAGCAGTACTTC. As protein: CASSSVAVADEQYF.

This clonotype was counted once. V usage is TRBV7-8 and J usage is TRBJ2-5; 7 nucleotides align to TRBD1. The CDR3 spans 15 residues. The J segment lost 1 base and the V segment lost 4 bases, leaving 6 bases of the junction unmatched. Per germline, CDR1 SGHVS and CDR2 FQNEAQ. CDR3 DNA: TGTGCCAGCAGCTCAACAGGGGACCTCCAAGAGACCCAGTACTTC. Translating gives CASSSTGDLQETQYF. Complete variable domain (other parts from reference TRBV7-8 and TRBJ2-5): GAGVSQSPRYKVAKRGQDVALRCDPISGHVSLFWYQQALGQGPEFLTYFQNEAQLDKSGLPSDRFFAERPEGSVSTLKIQRTQQEDSAVYLCASSSTGDLQETQYFGPGTRLLVL.

The chain combines TRBV19 with TRBJ1-2; D ambiguous. CDR1 and CDR2 from the germline V gene are LNHDA and SQIVND (reference sequence). The CDR3 is 12 residues long. Trimming took off 11 bases at V and 2 bases at J, with 12 bases between the two ends. The CDR3 DNA reads as TGTGCCTGCTCGGGCATCAACTATGGCTACACCTTC. Translated: CACSGINYGYTF. The full variable domain, completed using reference TRBV19 and TRBJ1-2, is DGGITQSPKYLFRKEGQNVTLSCEQNLNHDAMYWYRQDPGQGLRLIYYSQIVNDFQKGDIAEGYSVSREKKESFPLTVTSAQKNPTAFYLCACSGINYGYTFGSGTRLTVV.

The chain joins TRBV25-1 to TRBJ2-7; D is unclear. The CDR3 spans 13 residues. The V end was cut by 0 bases, the J end by 1 base, with 4 bases between. Germline values: CDR1 MGHDK, CDR2 SYGVNS. CDR3 bases: TGTGCCAGCAGTGAATACGGTTCCTACGAGCAGTACTTC. Encoded protein: CASSEYGSYEQYF.

The CDR3 DNA follows: TGTGCCAGCAGCGTGGCAGCTGTGGGACAGCCCCAGCATTTT. Its translation is CASSVAAVGQPQHF. V gene TRBV9 combines with J gene TRBJ1-5, with no clear D. Trimming took 2 bases from V and 7 from J, leaving 13 bases between them. CDR1 is SGDLS, CDR2 YYNGEE, per germline. The CDR3 is 14 residues long.

V and J are TRBV4-1 and TRBJ2-2, with no clear D. CDR1 MGHRA and CDR2 YSYEKL come from the germline V gene. CDR3 length: 13 amino acids. Trimming removed 0 bases from V and 6 bases from J, with 5 bases in between. Written as DNA, the CDR3 is TGCGCCAGCAGCCAAGATCCCGCCGGGGAGCTGTTTTTT. Protein product: CASSQDPAGELFF.

The J gene is TRBJ2-2, the V gene TRBV19; 14 nucleotides line up with TRBD2. The ends lost 7 bases at V and 4 bases at J; junction bases unmatched: 5. CDR1 and CDR2 from the germline V gene are LNHDA and SQIVND (reference sequence). The CDR3 is 16 amino acids. CDR3 DNA: TGTGCCAGTATGAGACTAGCGGGGGGGCCCACCGGGGAGCTGTTTTTT. This sequence encodes CASMRLAGGPTGELFF. Complete variable domain (other parts from reference TRBV19 and TRBJ2-2): DGGITQSPKYLFRKEGQNVTLSCEQNLNHDAMYWYRQDPGQGLRLIYYSQIVNDFQKGDIAEGYSVSREKKESFPLTVTSAQKNPTAFYLCASMRLAGGPTGELFFGEGSRLTVL.

This chain uses TRBV30 with TRBJ1-4, with 8 bases lining up with TRBD1. CDR1 GTSNPN and CDR2 SVGIG come from the germline V gene (reference sequence). The CDR3 extends over 15 amino acids. Germline trimming cut 4 bases from V and 5 bases from J; bases unmatched to any gene: 9. CDR3 DNA sequence: TGTGCCTGGACCGCATCGGGACAGGACAATGAAAAACTGTTTTTT. Its translation: CAWTASGQDNEKLFF.

The chain uses TRBV2 and TRBJ2-7, with unresolved D. The CDR3 loop spans 14 amino acids. CDR1 and CDR2 (germline): SNHLY, FYNNEI. V shed 4 bases and J shed 0 bases, with 10 bases lying between them. This chain's CDR3 is CASSAILSSYEQYF. The CDR3 bases are TGTGCCAGCAGTGCGATACTGAGCTCCTACGAGCAGTACTTC.